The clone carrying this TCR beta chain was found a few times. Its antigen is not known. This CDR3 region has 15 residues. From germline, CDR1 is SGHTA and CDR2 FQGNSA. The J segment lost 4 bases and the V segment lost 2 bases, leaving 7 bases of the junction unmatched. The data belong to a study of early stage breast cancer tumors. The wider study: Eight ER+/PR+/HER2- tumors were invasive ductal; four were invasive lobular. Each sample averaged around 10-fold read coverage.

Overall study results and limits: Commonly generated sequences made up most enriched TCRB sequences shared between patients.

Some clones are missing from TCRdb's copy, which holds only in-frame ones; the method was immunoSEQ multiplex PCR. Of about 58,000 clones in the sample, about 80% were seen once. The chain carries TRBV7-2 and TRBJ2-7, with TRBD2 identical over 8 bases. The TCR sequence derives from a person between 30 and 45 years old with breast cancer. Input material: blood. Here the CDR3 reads CASSLQRERVYEQYF. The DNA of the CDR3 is TGTGCCAGCAGCTTACAGCGGGAGAGGGTATACGAGCAGTACTTC.